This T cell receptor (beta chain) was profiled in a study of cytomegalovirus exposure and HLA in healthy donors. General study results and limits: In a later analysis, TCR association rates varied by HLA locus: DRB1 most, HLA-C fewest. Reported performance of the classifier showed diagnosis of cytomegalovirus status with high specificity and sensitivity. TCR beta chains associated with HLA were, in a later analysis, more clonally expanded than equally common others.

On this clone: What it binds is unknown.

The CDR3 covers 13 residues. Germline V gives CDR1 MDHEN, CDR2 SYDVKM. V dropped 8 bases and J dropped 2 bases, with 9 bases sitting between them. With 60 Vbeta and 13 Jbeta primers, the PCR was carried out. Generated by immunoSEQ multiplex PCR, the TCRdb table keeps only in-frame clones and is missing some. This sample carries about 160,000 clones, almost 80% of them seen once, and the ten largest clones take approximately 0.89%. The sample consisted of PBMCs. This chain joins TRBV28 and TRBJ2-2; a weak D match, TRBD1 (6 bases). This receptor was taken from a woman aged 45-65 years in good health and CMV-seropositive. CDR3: CASPDRNTGELFF. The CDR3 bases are TGTGCCAGCCCGGACAGAAACACCGGGGAGCTGTTTTTT.